This TCR beta chain originates from a study of identifying expanded T cells in peripheral blood. V lost 6 bases and J 1 base, leaving 13 bases between the germline ends. Germline V gene data show CDR1 as MNHEY and CDR2 as SVGAGI. The CDR3 extends over 15 amino acids. Sequencing was performed with immunoSEQ multiplex PCR; in TCRdb, only in-frame clones are kept and a portion is missing. The sample shows 120,000 or so clones, roughly 80% of them seen only once. The sequenced material came from blood. The receptor comes from a person aged 18 to 75 in good health. V and J are TRBV6-5 and TRBJ1-3, with unresolved D. CDR3 protein: CASRDGFLSGNTIYF. As DNA, the CDR3 is TGTGCCAGCAGGGACGGATTCCTATCTGGAAACACCATATATTTT.